A selection of T cell receptor beta chains follows, all from one sample in a study of technical replicates of blood from several donors. The table came from immunoSEQ multiplex PCR; TCRdb's copy has only in-frame clones and leaves some out. The sample contains 68,000 or so clones, about 97% of which appear only once. The sequenced material came from T cells isolated from PBMCs. The receptors were gathered from a human donor in good health. Each CDR3 is given with its conserved first and last residue. A D gene is named only where the DNA matches it firmly. Clone sizes are given selectively: once, few, many, or a class where the clone is expanded.

clone_size,j_call,v_call,d_call,cdr3_nt,cdr3_aa
-,TRBJ2-1,TRBV7-2,TRBD2,TGTGCCAGCAGCCTACGGGGGGTCTATTACAATGAGCAGTTCTTC,CASSLRGVYYNEQFF
-,TRBJ2-3,TRBV6-6,-,TGTGCCAGCAGTTACAGCGGACCCACAGATACGCAGTATTTT,CASSYSGPTDTQYF
-,TRBJ1-5,TRBV30,-,TGTGCCTGGAGCACTCCAACAGGGTTCGTTAGCAATCAGCCCCAGCATTTT,CAWSTPTGFVSNQPQHF
-,TRBJ2-7,TRBV4-2,TRBD1,TGTGCCAGCAGCCAGGCCCTCGGACAGGTCGTCTACGAGCAGTACTTC,CASSQALGQVVYEQYF
once,TRBJ2-7,TRBV6-5,-,TGTGCCAGCAGTTACTCGAGGGTATCCGAGCAGTACTTC,CASSYSRVSEQYF
-,TRBJ1-1,TRBV6-5,-,TGTGCCAGCAGTTCAACAGGGAACACTGAAGCTTTCTTT,CASSSTGNTEAFF
-,TRBJ1-1,TRBV6-5,-,TGTGCCAGCCAGGGTTATGGAGCTGAAGCTTTCTTT,CASQGYGAEAFF
-,TRBJ1-1,TRBV7-3,TRBD1,TGTGCCAGCAGCTACACCCCAGGGGGGCTGAACACTGAAGCTTTCTTT,CASSYTPGGLNTEAFF
-,TRBJ1-2,TRBV14,-,TGTGCCAGCAGCCAAGAGGGGCGGTATGGCTACACCTTC,CASSQEGRYGYTF
-,TRBJ2-1,TRBV9,-,TGTGCCAGCAGCGTAAGCCCCCCCAATGAGCAGTTCTTC,CASSVSPPNEQFF
-,TRBJ1-1,TRBV4-2,TRBD1,TGTGCCAGCAGCCTTGGGACAGGGGACTTGAACACTGAAGCTTTCTTT,CASSLGTGDLNTEAFF
-,TRBJ2-7,TRBV30,TRBD1,TGTGCCTGGACTAAAGACAGGGGGCAATCCCCCACCTCCTACGAGCAGTACTTC,CAWTKDRGQSPTSYEQYF
-,TRBJ2-1,TRBV9,TRBD1,TGTGCCAGCAGCGCGACAGGGAGCACCTACAATGAGCAGTTCTTC,CASSATGSTYNEQFF
-,TRBJ2-3,TRBV28,-,TGTGCCAGCAGTTTATCATACCTAGCCGGCACAGATACGCAGTATTTT,CASSLSYLAGTDTQYF
-,TRBJ2-5,TRBV2,-,TGTGCCAGCAGTACAGATAGGCAAGAGACCCAGTACTTC,CASSTDRQETQYF
-,TRBJ1-1,TRBV19,-,TGTGCCAGTAGTTTGACAGGGAACACTGAAGCTTTCTTT,CASSLTGNTEAFF
-,TRBJ2-7,TRBV28,TRBD2,TGTGCCAGCAGTTCACCCCGGGAGGGCCTTAGGGACGAGCAGTACTTC,CASSSPREGLRDEQYF
-,TRBJ1-5,TRBV10-2,-,TGCGCCAGCAGCAGAACAGATAGCAATCAGCCCCAGCATTTT,CASSRTDSNQPQHF
-,TRBJ2-7,TRBV4-1,TRBD1,TGCGCCAGCAGCCAAGAACAGCCTAGACAGGGCCGATACGAGCAGTACTTC,CASSQEQPRQGRYEQYF
-,TRBJ2-7,TRBV11-2,-,TGTGCCAGCAGCTTAGGGGCTACCTACGAGCAGTACTTC,CASSLGATYEQYF
-,TRBJ2-3,TRBV30,TRBD2,TGTGCCTGGAGTAGGGGCCTTCAGGCGGGAGGGCCCGGAGATACGCAGTATTTT,CAWSRGLQAGGPGDTQYF
-,TRBJ2-5,TRBV11-2,-,TGTGCCAGCAGCTACCCCCTGGGCGTCGAAGAGACCCAGTACTTC,CASSYPLGVEETQYF
-,TRBJ1-2,TRBV19,-,TGTGCCAGTAGTAGTGCCAGAAACTATGGCTACACCTTC,CASSSARNYGYTF
-,TRBJ2-5,TRBV5-4,TRBD1,TGTGCCAGCAGCTCCCCGGGACAGGGCAGTGGGGAGACCCAGTACTTC,CASSSPGQGSGETQYF